Listed here are 22 T cell receptor beta chains from one sample, sequenced in a study of neurological immune-mediated disorders (dated by TCRdb to between 2018 and 2020). The receptor library was made with 5' RACE. For sequencing, an Illumina HiSeq 2500 was employed. The public reads were reanalyzed by TCRdb: fastp trimming at Q25, MiXCR alignment, in-frame beta chains only. For every CDR3 protein sequence, its rows merge into one entry that carries the most common genes and DNA. In all, the sample holds about 62,000 distinct CDR3 sequences, and approximately 4.6% of those were seen once. In total, the top ten clones hold around 3.4% of the sample. The sample taken for sequencing was PBMCs. Every receptor here comes from a woman aged 50 to 65 with multiple sclerosis.

This clonotype has a count of ten or more. The V and J genes are TRBV5-1 and TRBJ2-1, with 7 bases fitting TRBD1. The CDR3 extends over 14 amino acids. V shed 0 bases, J shed 3 bases, and the junction held 0 bases outside the gene matches. CDR1 is SGHRS and CDR2 is YFSETQ in the germline V gene. As DNA, the CDR3 is TGCGCCAGCAGCTTGGGGGACAGCTACAATGAGCAGTTCTTC. Protein sequence: CASSLGDSYNEQFF.

Comments on this clonotype: Since a much larger clone is just one base distant, this may be a read error. The chain is built from TRBV6-6 and TRBJ2-7, with 8 bases fitting TRBD1. The junction had 7 bases not matched to a gene; V was cut back by 5 bases and J by 7 bases. CDR3 length equals 13 residues. Germline loops: CDR1 MNHNY, CDR2 SVGAGI (reference sequence). The CDR3 region has the DNA TGTGCCAGCAGTCAGGGGACAGGCAAAGAGCAGTACTTC. Residues: CASSQGTGKEQYF.

Comments on this clonotype: The junction and the germline gene differ at one end; a read error may be behind it. This sequence joins TRBV14 and TRBJ1-6; TRBD1 matches at 8 bases. The CDR3 runs 14 residues. The germline gives CDR1 SGHDN, CDR2 FVKESK. The CDR3 nucleotides are TGTGCCAGCAGCCAAGTAACAGGGGGTTCACCCCTCAACTTT. Protein: CASSQVTGGSPLNF.

The sample holds many counts of this clonotype. The chain employs TRBV20-1 and TRBJ2-5; 8 bases match TRBD2. The CDR3 covers 14 residues. V lost 6 bases to trimming and J lost 1 base; unmatched junction nucleotides: 7. The germline V gene encodes CDR1 DFQATT and CDR2 SNEGSKA (reference sequence). This CDR3 is CSALYGGVQETQYF. The CDR3 DNA is TGCAGTGCCCTATACGGGGGGGTCCAAGAGACCCAGTACTTC.

This clonotype was counted many times. The CDR3 loop reads CATATDSSYNEQFF. The CDR3 nucleotides are TGCGCCACCGCGACCGATAGCTCCTACAATGAGCAGTTCTTC. The chain combines TRBV5-1 with TRBJ2-1; D is undetermined. The CDR3 runs 14 residues. Germline CDR1 reads SGHRS; CDR2 reads YFSETQ. V lost 9 bases to trimming and J lost 0 bases, with 13 bases between them.

This clonotype came up many times. The chain joins TRBV4-1 to TRBJ2-2, with D tentatively TRBD1 or TRBD2 (5 bases each). Trimming shortened V by 3 bases and J by 6 bases, and 17 bases separated the two germline ends. The CDR3 contains 16 residues. CDR1 and CDR2 (germline): MGHRA, YSYEKL. The DNA of the CDR3 is TGCGCCAGCAGCCAGGGCTGGGATCGAGGGGCCGGGGAGCTGTTTTTT. It is translated as CASSQGWDRGAGELFF.

This clonotype was seen many times. The V call is TRBV7-8, the J call TRBJ1-1; D is unclear. V was shortened by 5 bases and J by 2 bases, with 12 bases between the two germline ends. CDR1 is SGHVS, CDR2 FQNEAQ, per germline. The CDR3 has 14 residues. In nucleotides, the CDR3 is TGTGCCAGCAGCCCAACTGAAGGAAACACTGAAGCTTTCTTT. This translates into CASSPTEGNTEAFF. Complete variable domain (other parts from reference TRBV7-8 and TRBJ1-1): GAGVSQSPRYKVAKRGQDVALRCDPISGHVSLFWYQQALGQGPEFLTYFQNEAQLDKSGLPSDRFFAERPEGSVSTLKIQRTQQEDSAVYLCASSPTEGNTEAFFGQGTRLTVV.

The table lists this clonotype with many counts. This chain links TRBV4-1 with TRBJ2-7; 7 bases agree with TRBD1. With 0 bases clipped from V and 0 bases from J, the junction kept 5 bases outside the gene matches. CDR3 length: 16 residues. Looked up from germline, CDR1 is MGHRA and CDR2 is YSYEKL. The CDR3 loop is CASSQEWTGPSYEQYV. The CDR3 nucleotides read TGCGCCAGCAGCCAAGAATGGACAGGACCCTCCTACGAGCAGTACGTC.

This clonotype was observed many times. The chain employs TRBV5-1 and TRBJ1-2; D is perhaps TRBD1 (5 bases). Germline V gene lookup returns CDR1 SGHRS and CDR2 YFSETQ. V dropped 2 bases and J dropped 6 bases, with 17 bases sitting between them. The CDR3 is 15 amino acids. The CDR3 region has the DNA TGCGCCAGCAGCTTTGGGGGGAAGGTGTGGGATGGCTACACCTTC. Protein: CASSFGGKVWDGYTF.

There are many counts of this clonotype. This sequence joins TRBV20-1 and TRBJ2-3; the match to TRBD2 covers 9 bases. Germline V CDR1 and CDR2: DFQATT, SNEGSKA (reference sequence). The length of the CDR3 is 15 residues. V lost 5 bases to trimming and J lost 2 bases; unmatched junction nucleotides: 8. CDR3 DNA: TGCAGTGCTCCGCGGTCGGGACTAGCCACAGATACGCAGTATTTT. Amino acid sequence: CSAPRSGLATDTQYF.

In its sample, this clonotype was seen many times. V gene TRBV20-1 combines with J gene TRBJ2-1, with 10 bases lining up with TRBD2. V lost 3 bases to trimming and J lost 5 bases; unmatched junction nucleotides: 7. CDR3 length: 15 residues. Germline CDR1 DFQATT, CDR2 SNEGSKA (reference sequence). The CDR3 nucleotides are TGCAGTGCTAGTTCAGCGGGGGGGCGTAACAATGAGCAGTTCTTC. Amino acids: CSASSAGGRNNEQFF.

This clonotype was seen repeatedly, ten times or more. The chain recombines TRBV20-1 with TRBJ2-1; D not certain. The CDR3 sequence is 10 residues long. The ends were cut back, 2 bases at V and 9 bases at J, with 5 bases in the middle. The germline CDR1 and CDR2 sequences are DFQATT and SNEGSKA (reference sequence). The CDR3 loop is CSARIVEQFF. The CDR3 nucleotides read TGCAGTGCTAGAATAGTTGAGCAGTTCTTC.

This clonotype was counted ten times or more. The V call is TRBV9, the J call TRBJ2-1; D unresolved. Germline V lookup: CDR1 SGDLS, CDR2 YYNGEE. The CDR3 is 15 residues long. With 0 bases removed from V and 2 bases from J, the gap between germline ends came to 9 bases. The CDR3 reads CASSVVAGAYNEQFF. The CDR3 nucleotides read TGTGCCAGCAGCGTAGTGGCAGGAGCCTACAATGAGCAGTTCTTC.

This clonotype was counted many times. The chain uses TRBV5-1 and TRBJ1-5; 8 bases are shared with TRBD1. CDR1 is SGHRS, CDR2 YFSETQ, per germline. CDR3 length equals 15 residues. Germline trimming cut 4 bases from V and 5 bases from J; bases unmatched to any gene: 8. CDR3 amino acids: CASSVGDRSDQPQHF. As DNA, the CDR3 is TGCGCCAGCAGCGTCGGGGACAGGTCAGATCAGCCCCAGCATTTT. The full variable domain, in which reference TRBV5-1 and TRBJ1-5 provide the parts outside the CDR3, is KAGVTQTPRYLIKTRGQQVTLSCSPISGHRSVSWYQQTPGQGLQFLFEYFSETQRNKGNFPGRFSGRQFSNSRSEMNVSTLELGDSALYLCASSVGDRSDQPQHFGDGTRLSIL.

Of note for this clonotype: This may be a read error, as it is one base from a much larger clone. The CDR3 DNA follows: TGTGTCAGCAGCTCGCCACAAACAGGATACACTGAAGCTTTCTTT. It encodes CVSSSPQTGYTEAFF. The rearrangement uses TRBV5-5 and TRBJ1-1, with D possibly matching TRBD1 (5 bases). Germline CDR1 SGHKS, CDR2 YYEKEE (reference sequence). CDR3 length equals 15 residues.

This clonotype was observed at least ten times. V usage is TRBV14 and J usage is TRBJ2-7; D unresolved. The CDR3 length is 13 residues. Germline CDR1 reads SGHDN; CDR2 reads FVKESK. V shed 1 base and J shed 0 bases, with 4 bases lying between them. The CDR3 sequence is CASSQGLSYEQYV. The CDR3 DNA follows: TGTGCCAGCAGCCAAGGACTCTCCTACGAGCAGTACGTC.

This clonotype was counted many times. The chain links TRBV20-1 to TRBJ2-3; 11 bases match TRBD2. The CDR3 loop spans 14 amino acids. Germline assignment: CDR1 DFQATT and CDR2 SNEGSKA (reference sequence). The V and J ends lost 3 bases and 7 bases, in that order; junction bases with no gene match: 6. CDR3 sequence reads: CSASSGGAVNTQYF. For the CDR3, the DNA is TGCAGTGCTAGTAGCGGGGGGGCCGTTAATACGCAGTATTTT.

This clonotype appeared many times. This chain uses TRBV9 with TRBJ2-1; 7 bases fit TRBD2. This CDR3 comprises 14 residues. V was pared by 2 bases and J by 5 bases, with 4 bases of the junction left unmatched. CDR1 is SGDLS, CDR2 YYNGEE, per germline. The chain's CDR3 is CASSVGGTDNEQFF. The CDR3 DNA is TGTGCCAGCAGCGTGGGGGGGACCGACAATGAGCAGTTCTTC.

V usage is TRBV12-3 or TRBV12-4 and J usage is TRBJ1-6, with D unclear. The CDR3 runs to 13 residues. V lost 6 bases, J lost 6 bases, and 9 bases lay in between. CDR3 residues: CASRMTGNSPLHF. The CDR3 DNA reads TGTGCCAGCAGGATGACCGGTAATTCACCCCTCCACTTT.

This chain connects TRBV19 to TRBJ2-1; possibly TRBD1 for D (5 bases). The CDR3 runs to 13 residues. The V gene lost 7 bases and the J gene lost 5 bases, with 12 bases spanning the gap. Germline V gene data show CDR1 as LNHDA and CDR2 as SQIVND (reference sequence). The CDR3 region has the DNA TGTGCCAGTATGCAGGGTACCCACAATGAGCAGTTCTTC. Its translation: CASMQGTHNEQFF.

The chain is built from TRBV6-5 and TRBJ2-1; perhaps TRBD1 as D (6 bases). Germline loops: CDR1 MNHEY, CDR2 SVGAGI. This CDR3 has 12 residues. V lost 7 bases, J lost 7 bases, and 11 bases lay in between. This chain's CDR3 is CASTGRGNEQFF. The CDR3 DNA sequence: TGTGCCAGCACTGGCAGGGGTAATGAGCAGTTCTTC.

The sample holds many counts of this clonotype. This chain joins TRBV7-9 and TRBJ2-2; possibly TRBD2 for D (6 bases). Trimming stripped 8 bases from V and 4 bases from J, with 14 bases between. Per the germline V gene, CDR1 is SEHNR and CDR2 is FQNEAQ (reference sequence). This CDR3 spans 14 amino acids. CDR3 sequence: CASQEEGLTGELFF. The CDR3 DNA reads TGTGCCAGCCAGGAGGAGGGCCTCACCGGGGAGCTGTTTTTT.